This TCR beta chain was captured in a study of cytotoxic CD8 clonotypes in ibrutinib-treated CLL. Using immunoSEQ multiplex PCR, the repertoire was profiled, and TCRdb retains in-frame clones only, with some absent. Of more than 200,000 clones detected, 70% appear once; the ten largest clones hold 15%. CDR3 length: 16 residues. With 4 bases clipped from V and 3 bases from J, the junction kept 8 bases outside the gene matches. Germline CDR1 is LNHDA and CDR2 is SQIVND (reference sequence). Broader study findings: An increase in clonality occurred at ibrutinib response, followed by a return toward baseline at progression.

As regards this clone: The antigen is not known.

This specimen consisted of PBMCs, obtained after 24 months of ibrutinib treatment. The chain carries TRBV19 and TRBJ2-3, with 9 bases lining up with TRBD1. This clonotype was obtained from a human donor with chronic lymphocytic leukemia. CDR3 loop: CASSRPGQGQTDTQYF. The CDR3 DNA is TGTGCCAGTAGTAGACCGGGACAGGGTCAGACAGATACGCAGTATTTT.